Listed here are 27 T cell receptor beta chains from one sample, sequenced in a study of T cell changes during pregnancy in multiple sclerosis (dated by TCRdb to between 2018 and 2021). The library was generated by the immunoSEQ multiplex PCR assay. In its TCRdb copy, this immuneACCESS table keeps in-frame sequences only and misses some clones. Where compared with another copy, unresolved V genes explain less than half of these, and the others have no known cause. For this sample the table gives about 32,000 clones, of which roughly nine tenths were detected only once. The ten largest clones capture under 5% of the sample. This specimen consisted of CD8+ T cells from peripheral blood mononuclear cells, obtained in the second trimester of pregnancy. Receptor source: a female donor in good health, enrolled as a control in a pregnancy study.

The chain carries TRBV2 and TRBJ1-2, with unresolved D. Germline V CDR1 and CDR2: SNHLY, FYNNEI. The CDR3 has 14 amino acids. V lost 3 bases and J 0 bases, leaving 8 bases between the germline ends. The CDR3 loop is CASSDRHSNYGYTF. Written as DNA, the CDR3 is TGTGCCAGCAGTGACAGACATTCTAACTATGGCTACACCTTC.

Here the CDR3 DNA reads TGTGCCAGCAGCGTGGGTGGGTGGACTAGCGGGGGAGGAGAGACCCAGTACTTC. Amino acid sequence: CASSVGGWTSGGGETQYF. The genes are TRBV9 and TRBJ2-5, with TRBD2 matching 13 bases. CDR3 length equals 18 residues. Germline V gene data show CDR1 as SGDLS and CDR2 as YYNGEE. Trimming at V came to 2 bases and at J to 4 bases, leaving 11 bases not matched to a gene.

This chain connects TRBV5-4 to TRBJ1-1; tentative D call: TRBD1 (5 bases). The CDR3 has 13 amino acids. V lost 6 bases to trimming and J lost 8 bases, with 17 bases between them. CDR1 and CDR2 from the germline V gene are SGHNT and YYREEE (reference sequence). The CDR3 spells CASTVRGSIEAFF. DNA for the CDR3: TGTGCCAGCACCGTTAGGGGCAGCATCGAAGCTTTCTTT.

CDR3 sequence reads: CASSSNTEAFF. The CDR3 DNA reads TGTGCCAGCAGCTCGAACACTGAAGCTTTCTTT. J is TRBJ1-1 and V is TRBV27; D gene ambiguous. Germline V gene sequence: CDR1 MNHEY, CDR2 SMNVEV (reference sequence). The CDR3 spans 11 residues. V lost 6 bases, J lost 1 base, and 3 bases lay in between.

The CDR3 spells CATTRTGGVGQPQHF. CDR3 nucleotides: TGTGCCACCACACGTACCGGGGGGGTCGGGCAGCCCCAGCATTTT. The chain carries TRBV15 and TRBJ1-5, with D maybe TRBD1 (5 bases). V was clipped by 7 bases and J by 7 bases, with 20 bases between them. This CDR3 comprises 15 residues. The V gene's germline CDR1 is LNHNV and CDR2 YYDKDF (reference sequence).

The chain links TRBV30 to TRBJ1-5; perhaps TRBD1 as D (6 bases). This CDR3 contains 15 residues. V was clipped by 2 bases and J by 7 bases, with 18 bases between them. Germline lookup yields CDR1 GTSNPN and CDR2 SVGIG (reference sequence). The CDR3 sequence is CAWSSAGARRQPQHF. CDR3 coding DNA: TGTGCCTGGAGTTCGGCAGGGGCTCGGCGACAGCCCCAGCATTTT.

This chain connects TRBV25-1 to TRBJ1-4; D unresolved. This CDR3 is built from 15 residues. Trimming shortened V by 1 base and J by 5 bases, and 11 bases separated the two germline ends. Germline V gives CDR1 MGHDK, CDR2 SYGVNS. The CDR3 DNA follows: TGTGCCAGCAGTGAATCAACGGGTCGAAATGAAAAACTGTTTTTT. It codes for CASSESTGRNEKLFF. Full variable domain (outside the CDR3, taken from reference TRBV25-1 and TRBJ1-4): EADIYQTPRYLVIGTGKKITLECSQTMGHDKMYWYQQDPGMELHLIHYSYGVNSTEKGDLSSESTVSRIRTEHFPLTLESARPSHTSQYLCASSESTGRNEKLFFGSGTQLSVL.

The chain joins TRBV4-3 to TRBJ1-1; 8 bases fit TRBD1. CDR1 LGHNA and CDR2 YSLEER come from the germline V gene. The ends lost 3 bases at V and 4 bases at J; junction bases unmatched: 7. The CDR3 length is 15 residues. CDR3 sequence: CASSQLTGVGTEAFF. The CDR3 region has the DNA TGCGCCAGCAGCCAGCTGACAGGGGTGGGCACTGAAGCTTTCTTT.

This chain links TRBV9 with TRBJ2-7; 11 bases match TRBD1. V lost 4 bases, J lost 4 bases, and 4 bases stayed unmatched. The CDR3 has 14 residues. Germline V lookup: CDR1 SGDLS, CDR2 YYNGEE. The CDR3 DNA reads TGTGCCAGCAGCTCCGGGACAGGGGGATACGAGCAGTACTTC. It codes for CASSSGTGGYEQYF. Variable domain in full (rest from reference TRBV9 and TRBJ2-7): DSGVTQTPKHLITATGQRVTLRCSPRSGDLSVYWYQQSLDQGLQFLIQYYNGEERAKGNILERFSAQQFPDLHSELNLSSLELGDSALYFCASSSGTGGYEQYFGPGTRLTVT.

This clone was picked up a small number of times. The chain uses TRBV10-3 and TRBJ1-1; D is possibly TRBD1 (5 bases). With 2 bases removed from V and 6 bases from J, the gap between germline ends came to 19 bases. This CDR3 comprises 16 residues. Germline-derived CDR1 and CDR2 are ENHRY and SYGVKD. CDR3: CAISEHDSPLKAEAFF. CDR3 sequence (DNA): TGTGCCATCAGTGAGCATGACAGCCCTCTTAAGGCTGAAGCTTTCTTT.

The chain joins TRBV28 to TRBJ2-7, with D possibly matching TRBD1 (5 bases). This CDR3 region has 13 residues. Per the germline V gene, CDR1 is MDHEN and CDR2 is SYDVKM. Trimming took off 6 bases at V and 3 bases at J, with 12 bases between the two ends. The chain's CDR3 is CASSPVTVYEQYF. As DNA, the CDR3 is TGTGCCAGCAGCCCCGTGACAGTCTACGAGCAGTACTTC.

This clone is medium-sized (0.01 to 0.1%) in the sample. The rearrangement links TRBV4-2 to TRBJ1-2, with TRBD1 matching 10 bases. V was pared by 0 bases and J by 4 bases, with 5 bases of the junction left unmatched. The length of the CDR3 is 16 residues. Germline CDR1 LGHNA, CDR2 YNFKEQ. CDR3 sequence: CASSQDTGQGSYGYTF. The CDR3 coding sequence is TGTGCCAGCAGCCAAGATACGGGACAGGGGAGCTATGGCTACACCTTC.

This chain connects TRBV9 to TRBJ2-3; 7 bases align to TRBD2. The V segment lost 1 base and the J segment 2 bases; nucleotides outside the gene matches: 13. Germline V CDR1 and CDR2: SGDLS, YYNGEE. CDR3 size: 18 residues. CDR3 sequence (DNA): TGTGCCAGCAGCGTACCATTAGGTGCGGGGGACCTCACAGATACGCAGTATTTT. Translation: CASSVPLGAGDLTDTQYF.

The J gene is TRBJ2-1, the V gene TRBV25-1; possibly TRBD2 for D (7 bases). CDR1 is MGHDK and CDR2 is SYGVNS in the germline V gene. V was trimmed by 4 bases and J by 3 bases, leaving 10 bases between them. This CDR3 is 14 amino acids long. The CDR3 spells CASSVGGDYNEQFF. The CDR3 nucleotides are TGTGCCAGCAGTGTAGGGGGGGACTACAATGAGCAGTTCTTC.

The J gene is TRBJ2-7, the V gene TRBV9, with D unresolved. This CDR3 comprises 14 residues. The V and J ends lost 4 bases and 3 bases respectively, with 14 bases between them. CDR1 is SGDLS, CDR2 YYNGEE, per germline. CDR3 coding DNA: TGTGCCAGCAGCTCTCGGAAAAAGCGCTACGAGCAGTACTTC. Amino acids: CASSSRKKRYEQYF. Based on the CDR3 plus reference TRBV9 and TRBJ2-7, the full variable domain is DSGVTQTPKHLITATGQRVTLRCSPRSGDLSVYWYQQSLDQGLQFLIQYYNGEERAKGNILERFSAQQFPDLHSELNLSSLELGDSALYFCASSSRKKRYEQYFGPGTRLTVT.

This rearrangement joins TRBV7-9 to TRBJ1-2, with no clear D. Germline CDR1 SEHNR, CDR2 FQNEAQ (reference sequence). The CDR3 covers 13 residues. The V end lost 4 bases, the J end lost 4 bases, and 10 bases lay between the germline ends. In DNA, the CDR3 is TGTGCCAGCAGCTCTGGAGTACCCTATGGCTACACCTTC. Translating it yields CASSSGVPYGYTF.

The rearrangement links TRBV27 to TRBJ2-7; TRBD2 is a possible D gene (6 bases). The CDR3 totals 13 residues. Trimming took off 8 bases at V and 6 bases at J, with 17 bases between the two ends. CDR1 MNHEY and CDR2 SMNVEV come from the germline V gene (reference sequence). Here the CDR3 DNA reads TGTGCCAGCCTTCCGGGCCCCGGGGGCGAGCAGTACTTC. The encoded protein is CASLPGPGGEQYF.

The CDR3 loop reads CASSLGVPGETQYF. CDR3 nucleotide sequence: TGCGCCAGCAGCTTGGGCGTACCGGGAGAGACCCAGTACTTC. The chain is built from TRBV5-1 and TRBJ2-5; D is ambiguous. The ends were cut back, 0 bases at V and 4 bases at J, with 10 bases in the middle. Germline lookup yields CDR1 SGHRS and CDR2 YFSETQ. The CDR3 is made up of 14 amino acids.

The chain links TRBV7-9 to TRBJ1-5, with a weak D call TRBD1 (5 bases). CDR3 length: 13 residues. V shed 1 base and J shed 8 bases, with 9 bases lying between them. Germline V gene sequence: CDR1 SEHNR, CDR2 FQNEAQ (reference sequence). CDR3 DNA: TGTGCCAGCAGCTTAGATGGGGCCAAGCCCCAGCATTTT. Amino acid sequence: CASSLDGAKPQHF.

DNA of the CDR3: TGTGCCAGCAGCTTGGCCGAGGGTTTTAGCTCCTACAATGAGCAGTTCTTC. Encoded protein: CASSLAEGFSSYNEQFF. This chain links TRBV5-6 with TRBJ2-1; D might be TRBD2 (5 bases). There are 17 residues in the CDR3. Trimming shortened V by 0 bases and J by 0 bases, and 13 bases separated the two germline ends. Germline V gives CDR1 SGHDT, CDR2 YYEEEE.

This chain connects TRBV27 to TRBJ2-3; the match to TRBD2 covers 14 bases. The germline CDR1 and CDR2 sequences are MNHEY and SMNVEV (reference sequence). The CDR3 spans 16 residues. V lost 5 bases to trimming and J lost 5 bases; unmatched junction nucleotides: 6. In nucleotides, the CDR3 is TGTGCCAGCAGTCTCCGACTAGCGGGGGGGCAAGATACGCAGTATTTT. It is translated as CASSLRLAGGQDTQYF.

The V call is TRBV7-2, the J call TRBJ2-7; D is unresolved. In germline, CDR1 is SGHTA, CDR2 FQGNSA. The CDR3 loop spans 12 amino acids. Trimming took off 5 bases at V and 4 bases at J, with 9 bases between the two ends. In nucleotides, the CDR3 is TGTGCCAGCAGCCCCAACTCGTACGAGCAGTACTTC. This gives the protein CASSPNSYEQYF.

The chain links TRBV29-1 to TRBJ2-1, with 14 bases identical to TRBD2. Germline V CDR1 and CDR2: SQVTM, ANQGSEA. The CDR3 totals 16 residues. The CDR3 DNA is TGCAGGACGACTAGCGGGGGGGCGTTTGAGAACAATGAGCAGTTCTTC. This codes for CRTTSGGAFENNEQFF.

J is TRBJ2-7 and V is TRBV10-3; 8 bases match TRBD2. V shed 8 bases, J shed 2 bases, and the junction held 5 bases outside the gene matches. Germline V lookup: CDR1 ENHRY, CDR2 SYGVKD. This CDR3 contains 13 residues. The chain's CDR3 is CAIRGGEPYEQYF. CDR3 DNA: TGTGCCATCCGGGGGGGGGAGCCCTACGAGCAGTACTTC.

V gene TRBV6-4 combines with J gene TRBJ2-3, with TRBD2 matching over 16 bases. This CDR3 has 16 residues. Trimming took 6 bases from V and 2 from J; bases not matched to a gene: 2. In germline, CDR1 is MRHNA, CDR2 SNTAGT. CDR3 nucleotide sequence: TGTGCCAGCAGCGGGACTAGCGGGGGGGACACAGATACGCAGTATTTT. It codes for CASSGTSGGDTDTQYF.

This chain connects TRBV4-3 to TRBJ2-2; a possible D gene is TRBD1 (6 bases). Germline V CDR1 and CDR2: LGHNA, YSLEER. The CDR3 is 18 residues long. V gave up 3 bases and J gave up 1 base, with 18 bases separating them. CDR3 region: CASSHPPPEDRNTGELFF. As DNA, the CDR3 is TGCGCCAGCAGCCATCCCCCTCCGGAGGACAGGAACACCGGGGAGCTGTTTTTT.

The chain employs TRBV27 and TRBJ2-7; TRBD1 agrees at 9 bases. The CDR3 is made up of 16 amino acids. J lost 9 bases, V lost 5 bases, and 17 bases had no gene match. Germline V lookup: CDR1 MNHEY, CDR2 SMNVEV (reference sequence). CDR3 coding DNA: TGTGCCAGCAGTGAAAGCACAGGGGGCTCTGGGGTCTCGCAGTACTTC. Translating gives CASSESTGGSGVSQYF.